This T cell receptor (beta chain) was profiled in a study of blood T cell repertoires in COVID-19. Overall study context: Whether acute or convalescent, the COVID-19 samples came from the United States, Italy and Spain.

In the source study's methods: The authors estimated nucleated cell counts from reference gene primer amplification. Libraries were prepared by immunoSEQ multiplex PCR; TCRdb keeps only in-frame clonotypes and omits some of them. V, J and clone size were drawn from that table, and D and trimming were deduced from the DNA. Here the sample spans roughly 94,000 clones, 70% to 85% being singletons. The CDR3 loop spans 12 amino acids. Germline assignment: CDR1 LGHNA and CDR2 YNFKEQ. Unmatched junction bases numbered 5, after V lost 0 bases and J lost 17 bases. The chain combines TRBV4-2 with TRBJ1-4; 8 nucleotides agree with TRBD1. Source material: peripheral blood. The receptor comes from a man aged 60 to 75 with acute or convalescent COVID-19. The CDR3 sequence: CASSQESGGLFF. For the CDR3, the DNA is TGTGCCAGCAGCCAAGAATCAGGGGGCCTCTTTTTT.